These 14 T cell receptor beta chains came from one sample sequenced in a study of radiation and T cells in renal cell carcinoma. Stated time point: blood 2 weeks post-SBRT. Treatment: 15 Gy SBRT to primary tumor, nephrectomy 4 weeks later. Using immunoSEQ multiplex PCR, the repertoire was profiled, and TCRdb retains in-frame clones only, with some absent. The sample lists 95,000 to 150,000 clones, about four fifths seen once, with 5% to 6.5% in the top ten. This specimen was blood, taken from a patient whose treatment included radiotherapy and nephrectomy. The receptor set was obtained from a man aged 50 to 60 with renal cell carcinoma.

The rearrangement joins TRBV7-9 to TRBJ2-1; D may match TRBD1 or TRBD2 (5 bases each). The germline CDR1 and CDR2 sequences are SEHNR and FQNEAQ (reference sequence). Trimming shortened V by 7 bases and J by 1 base, and 14 bases separated the two germline ends. This CDR3 is built from 15 residues. The CDR3 DNA reads TGTGCCAGCAACCCCGGGGCCGCTTCCTACAATGAGCAGTTCTTC. This translates into CASNPGAASYNEQFF.

This clone was detected a few times. This rearrangement joins TRBV4-2 to TRBJ1-2; 9 bases align to TRBD1. CDR3 length: 15 amino acids. Germline CDR1 is LGHNA and CDR2 is YNFKEQ. Losses at the gene ends were 2 bases for V and 4 bases for J; bases not matched to a gene: 5. This CDR3 is CASSQTGGDGYGYTF. The CDR3 DNA reads TGTGCCAGCAGCCAAACAGGGGGCGATGGCTATGGCTACACCTTC.

V is TRBV7-8 and J is TRBJ2-5; D is perhaps TRBD2 (5 bases). The germline V gene encodes CDR1 SGHVS and CDR2 FQNEAQ. Deletions cut 5 bases from V and 0 bases from J, with 16 bases between. The CDR3 extends over 16 amino acids. CDR3 amino acids: CASSPSWERYQETQYF. DNA for the CDR3: TGTGCCAGCAGCCCTAGTTGGGAGAGGTACCAAGAGACCCAGTACTTC.

J is TRBJ2-7 and V is TRBV7-2; 7 nucleotides agree with TRBD2. CDR1 is SGHTA and CDR2 is FQGNSA in the germline V gene. The CDR3 runs to 15 residues. Trimming removed 3 bases from V and 4 bases from J; junction bases left unmatched: 9. CDR3 region: CASSLGRTRIYEQYF. Written as DNA, the CDR3 is TGTGCCAGCAGCTTGGGAAGGACTAGAATTTACGAGCAGTACTTC.

The genes are TRBV2 and TRBJ2-3; 11 nucleotides line up with TRBD2. From germline, CDR1 is SNHLY and CDR2 FYNNEI. The CDR3 is 15 amino acids. The V segment lost 4 bases and the J segment 7 bases; nucleotides outside the gene matches: 7. The CDR3 region is CASSGTSGSGNTQYF. DNA of the CDR3: TGTGCCAGCAGTGGTACTAGCGGGAGTGGGAATACGCAGTATTTT.

In nucleotides, the CDR3 is TGTGCCAGCAGCTTGGACCCAGGGGACTTGGGCTACACCTTC. Its protein product is CASSLDPGDLGYTF. The genes are TRBV5-5 and TRBJ1-2; perhaps TRBD1 as D (6 bases). The germline gives CDR1 SGHKS, CDR2 YYEKEE (reference sequence). V lost 0 bases and J 8 bases, leaving 14 bases between the germline ends. The CDR3 is 14 residues long.

This rearrangement joins TRBV6-6 to TRBJ2-7; TRBD1 or TRBD2 may be the D gene (5 bases each). V dropped 5 bases and J dropped 1 base, with 15 bases sitting between them. Germline assignment: CDR1 MNHNY and CDR2 SVGAGI (reference sequence). The CDR3 is made up of 15 amino acids. The CDR3 DNA sequence: TGTGCCAGCAGTGCCCGAGGGACGCTGTCCTACGAGCAGTACTTC. Its protein product is CASSARGTLSYEQYF.

This clone was counted once. The V and J genes are TRBV4-2 and TRBJ2-2; TRBD2 agrees at 10 bases. The junction had 10 bases not matched to a gene; V was cut back by 4 bases and J by 5 bases. Germline V gene sequence: CDR1 LGHNA, CDR2 YNFKEQ. CDR3 size: 17 residues. Written as DNA, the CDR3 is TGTGCCAGCAGCCCGATTCAAACTAGCGGGGTAACCGGGGAGCTGTTTTTT. Translating gives CASSPIQTSGVTGELFF.

V usage is TRBV4-2 and J usage is TRBJ2-6; 7 nucleotides line up with TRBD1. J lost 0 bases, V lost 6 bases, and 5 bases had no gene match. CDR1 and CDR2 from the germline V gene are LGHNA and YNFKEQ. The CDR3 runs to 16 residues. CDR3 protein: CASSLQGNSGANVLTF. The CDR3 region has the DNA TGTGCCAGCAGTCTACAGGGGAACTCTGGGGCCAACGTCCTGACTTTC.

This chain joins TRBV15 and TRBJ1-3, with D unclear. V shed 0 bases and J shed 4 bases, with 10 bases lying between them. The germline CDR1 and CDR2 sequences are LNHNV and YYDKDF (reference sequence). This CDR3 has 15 residues. The DNA for the CDR3 is TGTGCCACCAGCAGAGATCTGTCGGGGGGAAACACCATATATTTT. This sequence encodes CATSRDLSGGNTIYF.

The genes are TRBV30 and TRBJ2-5; possible D gene TRBD2, 7 bases. V lost 2 bases and J 2 bases, leaving 15 bases between the germline ends. This CDR3 comprises 15 residues. The germline V gene has CDR1 GTSNPN and CDR2 SVGIG (reference sequence). CDR3 DNA: TGTGCCTGGAGTCGAAAGGGGGGGCGGCAAGAGACCCAGTACTTC. This encodes CAWSRKGGRQETQYF.

Only a few counts were recorded for this clone. The chain recombines TRBV2 with TRBJ2-6; D gene ambiguous. V was pared by 10 bases and J by 0 bases, with 10 bases between. Germline V lookup: CDR1 SNHLY, CDR2 FYNNEI. The CDR3 has 14 amino acids. CDR3 residues: CATKDTSGANVLTF. In DNA, the CDR3 is TGTGCCACCAAAGACACCTCTGGGGCCAACGTCCTGACTTTC.

The rearrangement uses TRBV7-9 and TRBJ1-4, with no clear D. The CDR3 length is 15 residues. The V gene's germline CDR1 is SEHNR and CDR2 FQNEAQ (reference sequence). The V gene lost 1 base and the J gene lost 8 bases, with 14 bases spanning the gap. CDR3 in amino acids: CASSLVAWGGEKLFF. CDR3 coding DNA: TGTGCCAGCAGCTTAGTCGCCTGGGGAGGGGAAAAACTGTTTTTT. The whole variable domain, filled in from reference TRBV7-9 and TRBJ1-4, reads DTGVSQNPRHKITKRGQNVTFRCDPISEHNRLYWYRQTLGQGPEFLTYFQNEAQLEKSRLLSDRFSAERPKGSFSTLEIQRTEQGDSAMYLCASSLVAWGGEKLFFGSGTQLSVL.

The J gene is TRBJ1-1, the V gene TRBV5-1, with no clear D. Deletions cut 4 bases from V and 0 bases from J, with 19 bases between. CDR3 length equals 17 residues. Per germline, CDR1 SGHRS and CDR2 YFSETQ. The CDR3 here is CASSPGKGLGVNTEAFF. The CDR3 DNA follows: TGCGCCAGCAGCCCCGGGAAGGGATTGGGCGTGAACACTGAAGCTTTCTTT.